This passage covers 24 T cell receptor beta chains from one sample sequenced in a study of blood T cell repertoires in COVID-19. The data were produced by immunoSEQ multiplex PCR, yet TCRdb's version contains in-frame clones alone and is incomplete. Among about 190,000 clones listed, around four fifths were seen once. Sequencing input: peripheral blood. These receptor sequences come from a woman between 70 and 85 years old with active or convalescent COVID-19.

Only a few counts were recorded for this clone. The chain carries TRBV27 and TRBJ1-1, with D possibly TRBD1 on 5 matching bases. V gave up 9 bases and J gave up 4 bases, with 15 bases separating them. The CDR3 runs 13 residues. CDR1 is MNHEY and CDR2 is SMNVEV in the germline V gene (reference sequence). The chain's CDR3 is CASQRGGVTEAFF. In DNA, the CDR3 is TGTGCCAGTCAGAGGGGAGGCGTCACTGAAGCTTTCTTT.

The chain joins TRBV7-9 to TRBJ1-1, with 7 bases matching TRBD1. V lost 3 bases, J lost 0 bases, and 10 bases stayed unmatched. The CDR3 is made up of 17 amino acids. Germline CDR1 is SEHNR and CDR2 is FQNEAQ (reference sequence). The CDR3 DNA sequence: TGTGCCAGCAGCTTCCGGGACAGATGGAATATGAACACTGAAGCTTTCTTT. Protein sequence: CASSFRDRWNMNTEAFF.

As concerns this clone: At one end the junction does not follow the germline gene, possibly because of a read error. The chain joins TRBV6-1 to TRBJ2-3; 10 positions agree with TRBD2. This CDR3 region has 16 residues. The germline CDR1 and CDR2 sequences are MNHNS and SASEGT. The CDR3 DNA reads TGTGCCAGCAGAGAAGATTTAGCGGGAGGAGGTAATACGCAGTATTTT. Its translation is CASREDLAGGGNTQYF.

The genes are TRBV5-1 and TRBJ2-1; 13 bases fit TRBD2. Per the germline V gene, CDR1 is SGHRS and CDR2 is YFSETQ. Trimming took 3 bases from V and 9 from J; bases not matched to a gene: 9. This CDR3 contains 16 residues. For the CDR3, the DNA is TGCGCCAGCAGCTCCATACTAGCGGGAGGGTCGGGTGAGCAGTTCTTC. This encodes CASSSILAGGSGEQFF.

This clone was found a few times. The J gene is TRBJ1-5, the V gene TRBV27; possibly TRBD1 for D (5 bases). Germline CDR1 and CDR2: MNHEY and SMNVEV (reference sequence). This CDR3 comprises 14 residues. V shed 5 bases and J shed 6 bases, with 14 bases lying between them. The CDR3: CASSTSQGGQPQHF. Here the CDR3 DNA reads TGTGCCAGCAGTACGAGCCAGGGAGGTCAGCCCCAGCATTTT.

The J gene is TRBJ1-1, the V gene TRBV10-3; the D gene is possibly TRBD1 (5 bases). This CDR3 has 11 amino acids. Per germline, CDR1 ENHRY and CDR2 SYGVKD. V shed 6 bases and J shed 5 bases, with 7 bases lying between them. The CDR3 reads CAIRGGTEAFF. DNA of the CDR3: TGTGCCATCAGGGGGGGGACTGAAGCTTTCTTT.

The rearrangement links TRBV28 to TRBJ2-1; D ambiguous. CDR3 length equals 12 residues. Trimming pared 10 bases from V and 5 bases from J, leaving 12 bases between. Germline V gene lookup returns CDR1 MDHEN and CDR2 SYDVKM. The DNA for the CDR3 is TGTGCCACCACCCGAGGCCACAATGAGCAGTTCTTC. Its protein is CATTRGHNEQFF.

V and J are TRBV6-5 and TRBJ1-5; D call uncertain. V shed 6 bases and J shed 1 base, with 7 bases lying between them. The CDR3 runs to 13 residues. Per the germline V gene, CDR1 is MNHEY and CDR2 is SVGAGI. CDR3 sequence: CASRGLSNQPQHF. The DNA of the CDR3 is TGTGCCAGCAGGGGCCTCAGCAATCAGCCCCAGCATTTT.

This clone was seen only a few times. The chain has TRBV5-1 and TRBJ2-1; D might be TRBD2 (5 bases). V was trimmed by 4 bases and J by 3 bases, leaving 20 bases between them. This CDR3 has 17 residues. From germline, CDR1 is SGHRS and CDR2 YFSETQ. CDR3 nucleotides: TGCGCCAGCAGCCCTCCCCGGTTGAGCGGCCGCTACAATGAGCAGTTCTTC. This sequence encodes CASSPPRLSGRYNEQFF.

V and J are TRBV4-1 and TRBJ2-1; 9 bases match TRBD2. The germline CDR1 and CDR2 sequences are MGHRA and YSYEKL. V gave up 0 bases and J gave up 7 bases; unmatched junction bases: 10. The CDR3 spans 17 residues. CDR3 loop: CASSQDSPREGWNEQFF. The CDR3 coding sequence is TGCGCCAGCAGCCAAGATAGTCCGCGGGAGGGGTGGAATGAGCAGTTCTTC.

In its sample, this clone was seen once. V usage is TRBV2 and J usage is TRBJ2-7; D possibly corresponds to TRBD1 (7 bases). V was cut by 0 bases and J by 13 bases, with 16 bases left in between. The CDR3 is made up of 13 amino acids. Germline V gene data show CDR1 as SNHLY and CDR2 as FYNNEI. CDR3: CASSEARGAGRYF. The CDR3, as DNA: TGTGCCAGCAGTGAAGCCAGGGGGGCTGGGCGTTACTTC.

This clone came up a few times. This CDR3 reads CASQSTNQPQHF. The CDR3 DNA is TGTGCCAGCCAAAGCACGAATCAGCCCCAGCATTTT. V and J are TRBV28 and TRBJ1-5; D unclear. V dropped 8 bases and J dropped 4 bases, with 9 bases sitting between them. Per germline, CDR1 MDHEN and CDR2 SYDVKM. The CDR3 consists of 12 residues.

CDR3 sequence: CASSFAGVLQETQYF. The CDR3 DNA follows: TGTGCCAGCAGCTTCGCGGGAGTCCTCCAAGAGACCCAGTACTTC. The chain couples TRBV5-4 to TRBJ2-5; 7 positions match TRBD2. The length of the CDR3 is 15 residues. The ends lost 2 bases at V and 1 base at J; junction bases unmatched: 5. CDR1 and CDR2 (germline): SGHNT, YYREEE (reference sequence). Full variable domain (rest looked up from reference TRBV5-4 and TRBJ2-5): ETGVTQSPTHLIKTRGQQVTLRCSSQSGHNTVSWYQQALGQGPQFIFQYYREEENGRGNFPPRFSGLQFPNYSSELNVNALELDDSALYLCASSFAGVLQETQYFGPGTRLLVL.

The chain uses TRBV6-5 and TRBJ2-7, with 8 bases identical to TRBD2. This CDR3 contains 13 residues. V was pared by 8 bases and J by 3 bases, with 6 bases of the junction left unmatched. Germline V gene sequence: CDR1 MNHEY, CDR2 SVGAGI. CDR3 nucleotide sequence: TGTGCCAGCCTGAGCGGGAGCAGCTACGAGCAGTACTTC. This translates into CASLSGSSYEQYF.

The chain combines TRBV30 with TRBJ2-5; D uncertain. CDR3 size: 16 residues. CDR1 and CDR2 from the germline V gene are GTSNPN and SVGIG (reference sequence). Deletions cut 3 bases from V and 2 bases from J, with 19 bases between. The CDR3 sequence is CAWSPQALGYQETQYF. DNA for the CDR3: TGTGCCTGGAGCCCCCAGGCCTTGGGCTATCAAGAGACCCAGTACTTC.

The rearrangement links TRBV6-6 to TRBJ1-3; D not resolved. The ends were cut back, 6 bases at V and 0 bases at J, with 12 bases in the middle. In germline, CDR1 is MNHNY, CDR2 SVGAGI (reference sequence). The CDR3 has 15 amino acids. The CDR3 nucleotides are TGTGCCAGCAGCCGTGACAACATCTCTGGAAACACCATATATTTT. This gives the protein CASSRDNISGNTIYF.

The chain is built from TRBV20-1 and TRBJ1-2; tentative D call: TRBD1 (5 bases). The germline V gene has CDR1 DFQATT and CDR2 SNEGSKA (reference sequence). Trimming left V 3 bases short and J 11 bases short, with 10 bases between. There are 10 residues in the CDR3. CDR3 in DNA: TGCAGTGCTAGCCGACAGAATTACACCTTC. Translating gives CSASRQNYTF.

The chain couples TRBV5-1 to TRBJ2-3, with 11 nucleotides matching TRBD2. The junction had 19 bases not matched to a gene; V was cut back by 4 bases and J by 3 bases. Germline V CDR1 and CDR2: SGHRS, YFSETQ. This CDR3 comprises 20 residues. CDR3 sequence (DNA): TGCGCCAGCAGCCCTTACGGGACTAGCGGCGGGAGAAGGAGAACAGATACGCAGTATTTT. Translated: CASSPYGTSGGRRRTDTQYF.

CDR3 residues: CASSQSVSSLGYTF. CDR3 in DNA: TGTGCCAGCAGCCAGAGCGTCTCATCCCTTGGCTACACCTTC. This chain joins TRBV3-1 (or the pseudogene TRBV3-2) and TRBJ1-2; D not resolved. V gave up 3 bases and J gave up 7 bases, with 15 bases separating them. The CDR3 spans 14 residues. Looked up from germline, CDR1 is LGHDT and CDR2 is YNNKEL (reference sequence).

This chain joins TRBV1 and TRBJ2-3; the table's D gene call, TRBD2, was not cross checked with the DNA. TRBV1 is noted as a pseudogene. This CDR3 spans 19 amino acids. The CDR3 nucleotides read TGCACCAGCAGTTCTCCGGGACTAGCGGGAGGGCCGGGGACAGATACGCAGTATTTT. Amino acid sequence: CTSSSPGLAGGPGTDTQYF.

This sequence joins TRBV5-6 and TRBJ1-3; tentatively, D is TRBD1 (5 bases). The CDR3 is made up of 14 amino acids. V lost 2 bases, J lost 0 bases, and 6 bases lay in between. The germline V gene encodes CDR1 SGHDT and CDR2 YYEEEE. The CDR3 sequence is CASSFGGSGNTIYF. The CDR3 DNA sequence: TGTGCCAGCAGCTTCGGGGGCTCTGGAAACACCATATATTTT.

This clone was observed a single time. The rearrangement links TRBV7-2 to TRBJ2-7; a weak D match, TRBD1 (5 bases). The CDR3 runs to 15 residues. Looked up from germline, CDR1 is SGHTA and CDR2 is FQGNSA. V was pared by 5 bases and J by 3 bases, with 17 bases between. The CDR3 protein is CASSPTPGAIYEQYF. The CDR3 nucleotides are TGTGCCAGCAGCCCCACCCCTGGGGCGATCTACGAGCAGTACTTC.

The rearrangement links TRBV27 to TRBJ1-1; 7 bases are a match to TRBD1. The trim removed 8 bases at V and 0 bases at J, leaving 3 bases unmatched. CDR1 MNHEY and CDR2 SMNVEV come from the germline V gene (reference sequence). The CDR3 is 13 amino acids. CDR3 amino acids: CASGGTVNTEAFF. The CDR3, as DNA: TGTGCCAGCGGAGGGACAGTGAACACTGAAGCTTTCTTT.

The gene calls are TRBV7-9 and TRBJ2-2; 11 nucleotides align to TRBD2. Germline V lookup: CDR1 SEHNR, CDR2 FQNEAQ (reference sequence). This CDR3 has 15 residues. V was pared by 5 bases and J by 6 bases, with 5 bases of the junction left unmatched. CDR3 sequence reads: CASSTLAGDPGELFF. The CDR3, as DNA: TGTGCCAGCAGCACACTAGCGGGAGATCCCGGGGAGCTGTTTTTT.